A selection of T cell receptor beta chains follows, all from one sample in a study of T cell repertoires in cytomegalovirus infection. MiXCR, applied by TCRdb to the reads, yields one record per CDR3 protein. The repertoire holds around 320,000 distinct CDR3 sequences, with more than 8% as singletons. The sequencing sample was made of PBMCs. All receptors derive from a human donor in good health (CMV status not recorded). Some clones in this sample may be carry-over from other donors' samples. Both conserved end residues are part of each CDR3. A D gene is named only where the DNA matches it firmly. Clone size, where shown, is once, few, many, or a class for clones that have expanded.

>TRBJ1-4|TRBV12-3/TRBV12-4|TRBD1|many
CASSRGTVVEKLFF
TGTGCCAGCAGTAGGGGGACAGTTGTGGAAAAACTGTTTTTT
>TRBJ2-1|TRBV19|TRBD2|.
CASSIRRGGSYNEQFF
TGTGCCAGTAGTATCCGGCGGGGGGGCTCCTACAATGAGCAGTTCTTC
>TRBJ1-1|TRBV7-2|TRBD1|.
CASSPGWTGVGVAFF
TGTGCCAGCAGCCCAGGGTGGACAGGGGTTGGGGTAGCTTTCTTT
>TRBJ1-1|TRBV6-2/TRBV6-3|.|many
CASSERKTEAFF
TGTGCCAGCAGTGAGAGAAAGACAGAAGCTTTCTTT
>TRBJ2-7|TRBV27|TRBD1|.
CASNRQGAYEQYF
TGTGCCAGCAACCGACAGGGGGCCTACGAGCAGTACTTC
>TRBJ1-4|TRBV29-1|.|.
CSVAVGRTNEKLFF
TGCAGCGTTGCGGTGGGCAGAACCAATGAAAAACTGTTTTTT
>TRBJ2-1|TRBV19|TRBD2|many
CASSIRHAGSGGNNEQFF
TGTGCCAGTAGTATTAGGCATGCTGGTTCGGGAGGGAACAATGAGCAGTTCTTC
>TRBJ1-1|TRBV7-6|TRBD1|few
CASSPGQVTEAFF
TGTGCCAGCAGCCCGGGACAGGTCACTGAAGCTTTCTTT
>TRBJ2-2|TRBV6-2/TRBV6-3|.|many
CASSYRLGGTGELFF
TGTGCCAGCAGTTACAGGCTAGGTGGCACCGGGGAGCTGTTTTTT
>TRBJ2-1|TRBV24-1|TRBD2|many
CATSARETLRDEQFF
TGTGCCACCAGTGCGCGGGAGACCCTCAGGGATGAGCAGTTCTTC
>TRBJ2-1|TRBV28|.|few
CASSSLGGGTYNEQFF
TGTGCCAGCAGTTCGCTCGGGGGCGGAACCTACAATGAGCAGTTCTTC
>TRBJ2-2|TRBV12-3/TRBV12-4|.|few
CAIKGTNTGELFF
TGTGCCATAAAAGGAACGAACACCGGGGAGCTGTTTTTT
>TRBJ1-1|TRBV10-3|.|many
CAIRGIMGVDTEAFF
TGTGCCATCAGGGGGATTATGGGGGTCGACACTGAAGCTTTCTTT
>TRBJ2-3|TRBV5-3|TRBD2|.
CASSLAGNPYTDTQYF
TGTGCCAGCTCACTAGCGGGTAATCCCTACACAGATACGCAGTATTTT
>TRBJ1-2|TRBV6-2/TRBV6-3|.|many
CASSYEYNYGYTF
TGTGCCAGCAGTTACGAATACAACTATGGCTACACCTTC
>TRBJ1-3|TRBV14|.|.
CASSPTRGWENTIYF
TGTGCCAGCAGCCCAACCAGGGGATGGGAAAACACCATATATTTT
>TRBJ2-5|TRBV7-9|TRBD2|few
CASSRLAGPLETQYF
TGTGCCAGCAGTAGATTAGCGGGGCCGTTAGAGACCCAGTACTTC
>TRBJ2-7|TRBV24-1|.|many
CATSVAAGRVEGQYF
TGTGCCACCAGTGTCGCCGCCGGACGGGTTGAGGGGCAGTACTTC
>TRBJ2-7|TRBV6-1|TRBD1|.
CASGTDLYEQYF
TGTGCCAGCGGGACAGACTTGTACGAGCAGTACTTC
>TRBJ2-5|TRBV12-3/TRBV12-4|.|many
CASSSGETQYF
TGTGCCAGCAGCTCGGGGGAGACCCAGTACTTC
>TRBJ1-2|TRBV10-3|.|few
CAISEPLRYGYTF
TGTGCCATCAGTGAACCGCTTAGGTATGGCTACACCTTC
>TRBJ2-5|TRBV7-9|.|few
CASSLVREKTQYF
TGTGCCAGCAGCTTAGTTAGGGAGAAGACCCAGTACTTC
>TRBJ1-3|TRBV28|TRBD1|.
CASITGAAGNTIYF
TGTGCCAGCATCACAGGGGCCGCTGGAAACACCATATATTTT
>TRBJ2-2|TRBV7-2|TRBD2|many
CASSLLAGRLAGTGELFF
TGTGCCAGCAGCCTGCTAGCGGGGCGACTAGCGGGAACCGGGGAGCTGTTTTTT
>TRBJ2-4|TRBV10-3|TRBD1|.
CAISEGQGSKNIQYF
TGTGCCATCAGTGAAGGACAGGGATCCAAAAACATTCAGTACTTC
>TRBJ1-2|TRBV7-2|.|few
CASSLAGDNYGYTF
TGTGCCAGCAGCTTGGCAGGGGATAACTATGGCTACACCTTC
>TRBJ1-1|TRBV11-1|.|few
CASSYQVRTEAFF
TGTGCCAGCAGCTACCAAGTTCGGACCGAAGCTTTCTTT
>TRBJ2-5|TRBV12-3/TRBV12-4|.|many
CASSFGGTAQETQYF
TGTGCCAGCAGTTTTGGAGGGACAGCCCAAGAGACCCAGTACTTC
>TRBJ2-7|TRBV7-2|.|.
CASSLAVEYEQYF
TGTGCCAGCAGCTTAGCAGTAGAGTACGAGCAGTACTTC
>TRBJ2-2|TRBV10-3|.|few
CAITGTLTGELFF
TGTGCCATCACCGGGACTCTGACCGGGGAGCTGTTTTTT
>TRBJ1-4|TRBV7-8|TRBD1|many
CASSETGGNEKLFF
TGTGCCAGCAGCGAGACAGGGGGTAATGAAAAACTGTTTTTT
>TRBJ1-6|TRBV6-8|.|few
CASSYGALGSVSPLHF
TGTGCCAGCAGTTACGGAGCTCTAGGGTCGGTTTCACCCCTCCACTTT
>TRBJ1-6|TRBV2|.|few
CASTAQSVPLHF
TGTGCCAGCACTGCCCAGTCTGTGCCCCTCCACTTT
>TRBJ2-1|TRBV5-4|TRBD2|few
CASSGGLANFLNEQFF
TGTGCCAGCAGCGGGGGACTAGCAAATTTTTTAAATGAGCAGTTCTTC
>TRBJ2-4|TRBV7-6|TRBD2|few
CASSPFPSGGNIQYF
TGTGCCAGCAGCCCCTTTCCTAGCGGGGGAAACATTCAGTACTTC
>TRBJ1-2|TRBV28|.|.
CASRLQAWGYTF
TGTGCCAGCAGACTACAGGCTTGGGGCTACACCTTC
>TRBJ2-1|TRBV7-2|.|many
CASSSAGTRGGNEQFF
TGTGCCAGCAGTTCCGCCGGGACCCGGGGTGGTAATGAGCAGTTCTTC
>TRBJ1-1|TRBV2|.|few
CADEGRMNTEAFF
TGTGCCGACGAAGGACGGATGAACACTGAAGCTTTCTTT
>TRBJ1-1|TRBV27|.|.
CASRSGSTEAFF
TGTGCCAGCAGGTCAGGAAGCACTGAAGCTTTCTTT
>TRBJ2-6|TRBV11-2|TRBD1|few
CANAQGARGANVLTF
TGTGCCAACGCACAGGGGGCGAGAGGGGCCAACGTCCTGACTTTC
>TRBJ2-5|TRBV3-1|TRBD1|many
CASSQTGGPQETQYF
TGTGCCAGCAGCCAGACAGGGGGCCCCCAAGAGACCCAGTACTTC
>TRBJ1-5|TRBV7-2|.|many
CASSLDGRFGPQHF
TGTGCCAGCAGCTTAGATGGCCGATTTGGGCCCCAGCATTTT
>TRBJ2-7|TRBV29-1|TRBD1|.
CSGAPGQGISEQYF
TGCAGCGGCGCACCGGGACAGGGGATTTCCGAGCAGTACTTC
>TRBJ1-2|TRBV9|.|few
CASSRGHNGYTF
TGTGCCAGCAGCCGGGGGCATAATGGCTACACCTTC
>TRBJ2-1|TRBV29-1|.|many
CSVDPEKRNEQFF
TGCAGCGTTGACCCCGAAAAGAGGAATGAGCAGTTCTTC
>TRBJ1-1|TRBV7-9|.|few
CASSLGTGSTEAFF
TGTGCCAGCAGCTTAGGAACGGGTAGCACTGAAGCTTTCTTT
>TRBJ2-1|TRBV7-2|.|many
CASSLARDAWSSYNEQFF
TGTGCCAGCAGTCTGGCCCGTGACGCATGGAGCTCCTACAATGAGCAGTTCTTC
>TRBJ1-4|TRBV11-3|.|.
CASSLDSHSTGPSTNEKLFF
TGTGCCAGCAGCTTAGATTCCCACTCGACGGGGCCCTCAACTAATGAAAAACTGTTTTTT
>TRBJ2-7|TRBV7-2|.|many
CASSGLAVEQYF
TGTGCCTCCTCGGGGCTAGCAGTCGAGCAGTACTTC
>TRBJ2-1|TRBV20-1|TRBD2|once
CSARDPRRGADNEQFF
TGCAGTGCTAGAGATCCGAGGCGGGGGGCCGACAATGAGCAGTTCTTC
>TRBJ2-7|TRBV6-1|.|.
CASSAEYYEQYF
TGTGCCAGCAGTGCAGAATACTACGAGCAGTACTTC
>TRBJ1-2|TRBV4-1|TRBD1|few
CASSQVVAGGSDYGYTF
TGCGCCAGCAGCCAAGTTGTGGCAGGGGGCTCGGACTATGGCTACACCTTC
>TRBJ2-1|TRBV7-3|.|many
CASSFSGGRSYNEQFF
TGTGCCAGCAGCTTCTCCGGGGGTAGGTCCTACAATGAGCAGTTCTTC
>TRBJ1-5|TRBV10-3|.|few
CAISESTRGGGQPQHF
TGTGCCATCAGTGAGTCGACTCGAGGGGGAGGTCAGCCCCAGCATTTT